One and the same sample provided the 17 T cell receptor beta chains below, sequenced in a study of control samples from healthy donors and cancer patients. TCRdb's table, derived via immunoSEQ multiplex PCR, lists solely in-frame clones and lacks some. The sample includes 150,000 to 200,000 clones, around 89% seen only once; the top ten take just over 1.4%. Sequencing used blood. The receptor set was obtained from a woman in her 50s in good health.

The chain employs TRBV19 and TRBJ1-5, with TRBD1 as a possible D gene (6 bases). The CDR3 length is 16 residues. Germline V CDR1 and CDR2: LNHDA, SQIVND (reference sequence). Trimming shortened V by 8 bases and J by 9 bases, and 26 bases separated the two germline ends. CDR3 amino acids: CASVSMRSGGAAPQHF. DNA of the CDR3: TGTGCCAGTGTTTCTATGAGATCGGGGGGGGCCGCGCCCCAGCATTTT.

CDR3 nucleotide sequence: TGTGCTAGTGGTTTGTTCCAGGGTATTCGGGGAGAGACCCAGTACTTC. Its translation is CASGLFQGIRGETQYF. This chain uses TRBV12-5 with TRBJ2-5, with D perhaps assigned TRBD1 or TRBD2 (5 bases each). The CDR3 spans 16 residues. V was cut by 2 bases and J by 4 bases, with 17 bases left in between. Germline CDR1 reads LGHNT; CDR2 reads FRNRAP.

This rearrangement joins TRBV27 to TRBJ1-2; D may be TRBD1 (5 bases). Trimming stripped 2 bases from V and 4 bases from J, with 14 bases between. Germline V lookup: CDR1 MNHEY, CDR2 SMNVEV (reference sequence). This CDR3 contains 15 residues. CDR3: CASSLRPDSIYGYTF. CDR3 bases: TGTGCCAGCAGTTTACGTCCCGACAGCATCTATGGCTACACCTTC.

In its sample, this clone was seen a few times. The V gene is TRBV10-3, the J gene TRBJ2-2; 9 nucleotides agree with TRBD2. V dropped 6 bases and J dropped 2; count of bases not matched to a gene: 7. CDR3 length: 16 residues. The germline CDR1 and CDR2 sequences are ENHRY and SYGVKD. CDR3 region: CAIRPSGNPNTGELFF. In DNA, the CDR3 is TGTGCCATCAGGCCTAGCGGGAACCCCAACACCGGGGAGCTGTTTTTT.

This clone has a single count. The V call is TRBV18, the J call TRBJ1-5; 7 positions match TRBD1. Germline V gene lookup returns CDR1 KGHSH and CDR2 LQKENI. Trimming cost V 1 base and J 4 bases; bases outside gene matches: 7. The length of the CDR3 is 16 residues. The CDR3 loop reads CASSPRPGGLNQPQHF. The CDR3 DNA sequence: TGTGCCAGCTCACCACGACCAGGGGGACTTAATCAGCCCCAGCATTTT. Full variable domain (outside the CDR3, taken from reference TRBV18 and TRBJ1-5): NAGVMQNPRHLVRRRGQEARLRCSPMKGHSHVYWYRQLPEEGLKFMVYLQKENIIDESGMPKERFSAEFPKEGPSILRIQQVVRGDSAAYFCASSPRPGGLNQPQHFGDGTRLSIL.

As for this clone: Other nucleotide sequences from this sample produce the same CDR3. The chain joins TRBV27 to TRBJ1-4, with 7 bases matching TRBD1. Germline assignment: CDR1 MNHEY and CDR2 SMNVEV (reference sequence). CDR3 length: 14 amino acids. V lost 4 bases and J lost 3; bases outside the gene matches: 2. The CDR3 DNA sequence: TGTGCCAGCAGTTGGGGACAGTCTAATGAAAAACTGTTTTTT. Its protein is CASSWGQSNEKLFF.

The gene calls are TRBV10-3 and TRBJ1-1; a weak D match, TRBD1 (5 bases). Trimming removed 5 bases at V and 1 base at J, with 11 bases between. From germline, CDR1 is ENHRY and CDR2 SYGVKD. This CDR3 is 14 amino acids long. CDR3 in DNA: TGTGCCATCAGTATGACAGATACGAACACTGAAGCTTTCTTT. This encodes CAISMTDTNTEAFF.

In nucleotides, the CDR3 is TGTGCCAGCAGTCCCGGGGGAGGCCGAGGTGGCGCCGGGGAGCTGTTTTTT. The encoded protein is CASSPGGGRGGAGELFF. The J gene is TRBJ2-2, the V gene TRBV28; possible D gene TRBD2, 6 bases. The CDR3 is 17 amino acids. The germline V gene has CDR1 MDHEN and CDR2 SYDVKM. V was clipped by 5 bases and J by 6 bases, with 22 bases between them.

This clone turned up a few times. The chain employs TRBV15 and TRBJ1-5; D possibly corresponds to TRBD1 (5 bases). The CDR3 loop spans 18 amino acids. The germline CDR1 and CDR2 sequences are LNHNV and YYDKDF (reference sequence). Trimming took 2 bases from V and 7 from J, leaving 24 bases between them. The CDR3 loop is CATSRPRGLFERKQPQHF. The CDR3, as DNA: TGTGCCACCAGCAGACCTCGGGGGTTGTTCGAAAGAAAGCAGCCCCAGCATTTT.

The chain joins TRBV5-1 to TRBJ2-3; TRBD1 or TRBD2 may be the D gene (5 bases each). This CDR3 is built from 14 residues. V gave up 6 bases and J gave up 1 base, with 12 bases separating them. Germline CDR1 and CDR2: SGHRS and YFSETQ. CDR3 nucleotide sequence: TGCGCCAGCAATGAGGGGTCGGGCACAGATACGCAGTATTTT. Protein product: CASNEGSGTDTQYF.

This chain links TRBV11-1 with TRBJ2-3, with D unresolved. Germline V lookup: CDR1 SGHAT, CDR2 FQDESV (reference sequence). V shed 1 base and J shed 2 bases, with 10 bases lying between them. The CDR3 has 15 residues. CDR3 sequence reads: CASSLVMTYTDTQYF. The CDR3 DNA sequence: TGTGCCAGCAGCTTAGTCATGACGTACACAGATACGCAGTATTTT.

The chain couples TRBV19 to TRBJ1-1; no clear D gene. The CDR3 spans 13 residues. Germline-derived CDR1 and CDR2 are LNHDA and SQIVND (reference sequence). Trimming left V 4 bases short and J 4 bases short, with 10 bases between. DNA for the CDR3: TGTGCCAGTAGTACGACCTACGGCACTGAAGCTTTCTTT. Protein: CASSTTYGTEAFF.

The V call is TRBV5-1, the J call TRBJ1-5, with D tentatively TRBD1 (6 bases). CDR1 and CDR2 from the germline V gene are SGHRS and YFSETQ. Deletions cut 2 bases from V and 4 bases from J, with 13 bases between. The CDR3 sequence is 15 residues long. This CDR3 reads CASSFTTGQNQPQHF. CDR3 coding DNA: TGCGCCAGCAGCTTTACGACAGGTCAAAATCAGCCCCAGCATTTT.

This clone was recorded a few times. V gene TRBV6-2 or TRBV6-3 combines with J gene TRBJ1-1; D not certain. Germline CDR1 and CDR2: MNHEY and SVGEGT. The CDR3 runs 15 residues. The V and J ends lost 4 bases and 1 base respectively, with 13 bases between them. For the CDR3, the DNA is TGTGCCAGCAGTTCAGGACCCGGGAGGAACACTGAAGCTTTCTTT. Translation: CASSSGPGRNTEAFF.

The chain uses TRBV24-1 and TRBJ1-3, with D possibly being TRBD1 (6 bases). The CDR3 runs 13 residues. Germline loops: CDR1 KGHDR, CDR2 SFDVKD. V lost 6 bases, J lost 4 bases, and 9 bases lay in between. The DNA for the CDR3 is TGTGCCACCAGTTGGGGGCCGGGAAACACCATATATTTT. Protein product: CATSWGPGNTIYF.

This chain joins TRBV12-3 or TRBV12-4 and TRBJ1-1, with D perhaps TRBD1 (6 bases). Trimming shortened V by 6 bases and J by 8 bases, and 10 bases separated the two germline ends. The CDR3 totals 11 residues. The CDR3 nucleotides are TGTGCCAGCAGCGAAACAGGGGAAGCTTTCTTT. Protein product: CASSETGEAFF.

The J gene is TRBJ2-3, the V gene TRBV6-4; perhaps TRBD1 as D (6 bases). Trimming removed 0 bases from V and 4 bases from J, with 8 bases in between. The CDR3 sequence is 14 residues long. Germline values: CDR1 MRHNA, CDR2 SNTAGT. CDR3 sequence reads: CASSDSDSADTQYF. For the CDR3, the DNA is TGTGCCAGCAGTGACTCGGACAGTGCAGATACGCAGTATTTT.